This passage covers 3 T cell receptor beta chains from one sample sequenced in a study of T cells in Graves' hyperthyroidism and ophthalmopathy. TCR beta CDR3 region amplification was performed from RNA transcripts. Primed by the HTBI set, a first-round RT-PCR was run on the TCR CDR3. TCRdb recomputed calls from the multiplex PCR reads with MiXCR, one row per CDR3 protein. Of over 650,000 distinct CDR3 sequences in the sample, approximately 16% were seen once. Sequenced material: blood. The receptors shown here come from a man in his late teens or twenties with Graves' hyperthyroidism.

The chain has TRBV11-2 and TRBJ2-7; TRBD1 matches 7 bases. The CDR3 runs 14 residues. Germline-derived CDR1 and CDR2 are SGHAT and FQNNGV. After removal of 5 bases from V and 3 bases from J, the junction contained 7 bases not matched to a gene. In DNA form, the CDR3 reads TGTGCCAGCAGCCCAACAGGGGTGATCTACGAGCAGTACTTC. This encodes CASSPTGVIYEQYF. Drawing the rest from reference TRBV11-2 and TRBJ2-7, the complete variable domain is EAGVAQSPRYKIIEKRQSVAFWCNPISGHATLYWYQQILGQGPKLLIQFQNNGVVDDSQLPKDRFSAERLKGVDSTLKIQPAKLEDSAVYLCASSPTGVIYEQYFGPGTRLTVT.

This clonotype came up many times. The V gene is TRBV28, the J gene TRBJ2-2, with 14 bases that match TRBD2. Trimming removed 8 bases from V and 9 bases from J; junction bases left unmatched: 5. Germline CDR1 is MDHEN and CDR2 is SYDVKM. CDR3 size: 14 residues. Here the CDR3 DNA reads TGTGCCAGCCATGGACTAGCGGGAGGCCGGGAGCTGTTTTTT. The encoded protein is CASHGLAGGRELFF.

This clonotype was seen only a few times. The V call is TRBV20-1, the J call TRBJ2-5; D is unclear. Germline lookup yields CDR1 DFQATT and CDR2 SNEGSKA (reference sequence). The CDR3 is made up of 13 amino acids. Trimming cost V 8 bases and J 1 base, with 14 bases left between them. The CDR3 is CSTTPDGQETQYF. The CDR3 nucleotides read TGCAGTACGACGCCGGACGGCCAAGAGACCCAGTACTTC.